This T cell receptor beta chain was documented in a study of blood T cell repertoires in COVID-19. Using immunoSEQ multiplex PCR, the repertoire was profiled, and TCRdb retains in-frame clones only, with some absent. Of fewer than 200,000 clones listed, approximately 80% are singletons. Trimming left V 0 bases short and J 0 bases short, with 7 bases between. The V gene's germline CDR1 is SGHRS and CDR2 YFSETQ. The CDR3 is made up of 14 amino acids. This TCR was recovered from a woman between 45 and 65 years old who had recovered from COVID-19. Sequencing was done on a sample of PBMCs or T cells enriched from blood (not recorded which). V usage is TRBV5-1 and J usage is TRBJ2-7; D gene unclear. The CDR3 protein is CASSLGRISYEQYF. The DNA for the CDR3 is TGCGCCAGCAGCTTGGGGCGGATCTCCTACGAGCAGTACTTC. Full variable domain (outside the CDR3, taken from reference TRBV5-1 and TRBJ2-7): KAGVTQTPRYLIKTRGQQVTLSCSPISGHRSVSWYQQTPGQGLQFLFEYFSETQRNKGNFPGRFSGRQFSNSRSEMNVSTLELGDSALYLCASSLGRISYEQYFGPGTRLTVT.